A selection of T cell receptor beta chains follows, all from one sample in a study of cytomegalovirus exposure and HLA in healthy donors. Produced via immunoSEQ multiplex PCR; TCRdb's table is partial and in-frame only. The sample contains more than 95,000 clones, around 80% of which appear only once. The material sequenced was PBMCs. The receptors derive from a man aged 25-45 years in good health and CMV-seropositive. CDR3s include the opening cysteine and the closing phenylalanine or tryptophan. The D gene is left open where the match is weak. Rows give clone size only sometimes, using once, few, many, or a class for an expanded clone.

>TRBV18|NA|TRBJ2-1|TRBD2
CASSRPSGRGNEQFF
TGTGCCAGCTCACGACCTAGCGGGAGGGGGAATGAGCAGTTCTTC
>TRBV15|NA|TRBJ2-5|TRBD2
CATSSRTSSETQYF
TGTGCCACCAGCTCCAGGACTAGTTCAGAGACCCAGTACTTC
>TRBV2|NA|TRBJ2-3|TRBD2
CASNPRLAGGGDTQYF
TGTGCCAGCAATCCTCGACTAGCGGGAGGTGGAGATACGCAGTATTTT
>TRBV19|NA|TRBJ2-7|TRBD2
CASRKLGGSEQYF
TGTGCCAGTAGGAAATTGGGCGGGAGCGAGCAGTACTTC
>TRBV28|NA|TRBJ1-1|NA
CASSKMSGFNTEAFF
TGTGCCAGCAGCAAAATGTCAGGGTTCAACACTGAAGCTTTCTTT
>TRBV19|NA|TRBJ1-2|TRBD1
CASKGTGTPWGYTF
TGTGCCAGCAAAGGGACAGGGACTCCCTGGGGCTACACCTTC
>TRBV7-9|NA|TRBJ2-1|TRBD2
CASSSPSLRTSGIFSEQFF
TGTGCCAGCAGCTCTCCGAGCCTCCGGACTAGCGGGATATTTAGTGAGCAGTTCTTC
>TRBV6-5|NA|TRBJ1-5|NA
CASSRGWVHQPQHF
TGTGCCAGCAGCCGAGGTTGGGTCCATCAGCCCCAGCATTTT
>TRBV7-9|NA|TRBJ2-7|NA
CSSSLRNEQYF
TGTTCCAGCAGCTTGAGGAACGAGCAGTACTTC
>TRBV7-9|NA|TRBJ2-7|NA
CASSQGSYEQYF
TGTGCCAGCAGTCAGGGCTCCTACGAGCAGTACTTC
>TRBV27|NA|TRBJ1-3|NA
CASSPLGPTGAGNTIYF
TGTGCCAGCAGCCCCCTGGGCCCGACAGGCGCCGGAAACACCATATATTTT
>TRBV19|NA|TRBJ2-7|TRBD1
CASSIRITGESLGGQYF
TGTGCCAGTAGTATTCGAATAACAGGGGAATCCCTAGGCGGGCAGTACTTC
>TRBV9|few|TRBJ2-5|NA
CASARGGLETQYF
TGTGCCAGCGCGAGAGGTGGGTTGGAGACCCAGTACTTC
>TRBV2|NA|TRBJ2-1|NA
CASSEGVGLGEQFF
TGTGCCAGCAGTGAAGGCGTGGGGCTAGGAGAGCAGTTCTTC
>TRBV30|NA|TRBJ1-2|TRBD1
CALQQGAEHYGYTF
TGTGCCTTACAGCAGGGGGCGGAACACTATGGCTACACCTTC
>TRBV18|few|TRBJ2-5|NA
CASSQKQETQYF
TGTGCCAGCTCTCAGAAGCAAGAGACCCAGTACTTC
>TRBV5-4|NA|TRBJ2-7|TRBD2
CASSLGGTSGKYEQYF
TGTGCCAGCAGCTTGGGTGGGACTAGCGGGAAGTACGAGCAGTACTTC
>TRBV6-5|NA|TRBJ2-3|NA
CASSYSQGPDTQYF
TGTGCCAGCAGTTACTCCCAGGGTCCAGATACGCAGTATTTT
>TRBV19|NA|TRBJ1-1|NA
CASWRANTEAFF
TGTGCCAGTTGGAGAGCTAACACTGAAGCTTTCTTT
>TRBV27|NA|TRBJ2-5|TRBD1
CASSSIGGEETQYF
TGTGCCAGCAGTTCGATAGGGGGCGAGGAGACCCAGTACTTC
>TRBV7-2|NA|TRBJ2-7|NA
CASSFNNGAVRGGYEQYF
TGTGCCAGCAGCTTTAATAATGGGGCAGTGCGAGGGGGATACGAGCAGTACTTC
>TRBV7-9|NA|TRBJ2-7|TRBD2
CASSSGGREQYF
TGTGCCAGCAGCTCGGGAGGTCGGGAGCAGTACTTC
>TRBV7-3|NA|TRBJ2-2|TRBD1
CASSSHRGNTGELFF
TGTGCCAGCAGCTCCCACAGGGGGAACACCGGGGAGCTGTTTTTT
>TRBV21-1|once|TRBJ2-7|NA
CASKRGSGLNPYEQYF
TGTGCCAGTAAACGGGGGTCAGGGTTAAACCCCTACGAGCAGTACTTC
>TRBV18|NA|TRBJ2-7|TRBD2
CASSPGLAEYEQYF
TGTGCCAGCTCACCTGGACTAGCGGAATACGAGCAGTACTTC
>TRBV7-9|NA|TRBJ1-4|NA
CASSPWTEGLFF
TGTGCCAGCAGCCCTTGGACAGAGGGACTGTTTTTT
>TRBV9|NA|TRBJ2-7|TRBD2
CASSVGGGTSYEQYF
TGTGCCAGCAGCGTAGGCGGGGGGACCTCCTACGAGCAGTACTTC
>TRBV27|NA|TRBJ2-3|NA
CASSLWRKPRSSTDTQYF
TGTGCCAGCAGTTTATGGAGGAAGCCCCGAAGTAGCACAGATACGCAGTATTTT
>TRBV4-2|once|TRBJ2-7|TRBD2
CASSQDDTSGGWLGQYF
TGTGCCAGCAGCCAAGACGACACTAGCGGGGGTTGGCTCGGGCAGTACTTC
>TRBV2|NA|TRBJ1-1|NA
CASSPTVGTEAFF
TGTGCCAGCAGCCCGACAGTGGGGACTGAAGCTTTCTTT
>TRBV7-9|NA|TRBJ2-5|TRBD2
CASSFRLAGGRETQYF
TGTGCCAGCAGCTTCCGACTAGCGGGAGGGCGGGAGACCCAGTACTTC
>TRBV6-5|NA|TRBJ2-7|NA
CASRTGIDGTYEQYF
TGTGCCAGCAGAACTGGGATTGACGGGACCTACGAGCAGTACTTC